Shown below are 4 T cell receptor beta chains from a single sample sequenced in a study of shared clonotypes between healthy human individuals (dated by TCRdb to between 2020 and 2021). Receptor amplification or capture employed the immunoSEQ multiplex PCR assay. TCRdb limited this immuneACCESS table to in-frame rearrangements with V and J called. A share of clones is missing; checked studies link under half to unresolved V genes, and the rest is unexplained. This sample holds some 1,100,000 clones; 75% to 80% were observed only once. The ten biggest clones cover under 0.65% of the sample. Sequencing used memory CD4+ T cells from PBMCs. Read against the paper, the sample's cell subset or site label means: CD45RA-negative fraction. The receptor set was obtained from a man between 18 and 29 years old in good health. Some clones in this sample may be carry-over from other donors' samples.

The CDR3 coding sequence is TGTGCCAGCAGCTTAGGGTTAGGGCCCGAGGGAGCTTTCTTT. It yields the protein CASSLGLGPEGAFF. The chain has TRBV7-9 and TRBJ1-1; no clear D gene. The CDR3 has 14 amino acids. Per germline, CDR1 SEHNR and CDR2 FQNEAQ (reference sequence). Trimming stripped 1 base from V and 10 bases from J, with 16 bases between.

The CDR3, as DNA: TGTGCCAGCAGCTTGATGGGACTAGCGGCAAATGAGCAGTTCTTC. This translates into CASSLMGLAANEQFF. This sequence joins TRBV7-2 and TRBJ2-1; 11 nucleotides align to TRBD2. This CDR3 has 15 residues. The trim removed 3 bases at V and 7 bases at J, leaving 5 bases unmatched. CDR1 is SGHTA, CDR2 FQGNSA, per germline.

The chain employs TRBV9 and TRBJ1-4, with TRBD1 identical over 7 bases. Trimming removed 3 bases from V and 4 bases from J; junction bases left unmatched: 6. This CDR3 region has 15 residues. From germline, CDR1 is SGDLS and CDR2 YYNGEE. In DNA form, the CDR3 reads TGTGCCAGCAGCGCCCAGGGGGTGGATAATGAAAAACTGTTTTTT. It encodes CASSAQGVDNEKLFF.

This chain links TRBV28 with TRBJ1-2, with D unclear. Between the trimmed V and J ends, which lost 5 bases and 8 bases, there was a span of 12 bases. Germline CDR1 reads MDHEN; CDR2 reads SYDVKM. This CDR3 contains 12 residues. The CDR3 coding sequence is TGTGCCAGCAGTCCGACCCGCGCCGGCTACACCTTC. Translation gives CASSPTRAGYTF.